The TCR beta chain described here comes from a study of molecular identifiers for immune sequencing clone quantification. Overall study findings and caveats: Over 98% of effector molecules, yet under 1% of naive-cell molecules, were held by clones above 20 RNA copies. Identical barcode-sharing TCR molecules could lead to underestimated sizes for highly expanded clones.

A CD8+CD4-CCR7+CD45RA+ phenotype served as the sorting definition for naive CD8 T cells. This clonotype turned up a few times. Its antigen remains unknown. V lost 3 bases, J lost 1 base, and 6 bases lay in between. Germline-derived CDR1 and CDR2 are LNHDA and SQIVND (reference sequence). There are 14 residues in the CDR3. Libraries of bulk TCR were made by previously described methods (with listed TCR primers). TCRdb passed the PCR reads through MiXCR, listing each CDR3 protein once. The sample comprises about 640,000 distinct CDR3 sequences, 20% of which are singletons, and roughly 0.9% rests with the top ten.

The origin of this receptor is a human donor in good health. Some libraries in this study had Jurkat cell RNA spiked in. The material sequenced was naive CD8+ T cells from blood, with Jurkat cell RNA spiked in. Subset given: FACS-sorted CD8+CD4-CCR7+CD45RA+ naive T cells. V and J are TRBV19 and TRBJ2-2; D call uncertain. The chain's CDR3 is CASSIVGNTGELFF. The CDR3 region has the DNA TGTGCCAGTAGTATTGTCGGGAACACCGGGGAGCTGTTTTTT.